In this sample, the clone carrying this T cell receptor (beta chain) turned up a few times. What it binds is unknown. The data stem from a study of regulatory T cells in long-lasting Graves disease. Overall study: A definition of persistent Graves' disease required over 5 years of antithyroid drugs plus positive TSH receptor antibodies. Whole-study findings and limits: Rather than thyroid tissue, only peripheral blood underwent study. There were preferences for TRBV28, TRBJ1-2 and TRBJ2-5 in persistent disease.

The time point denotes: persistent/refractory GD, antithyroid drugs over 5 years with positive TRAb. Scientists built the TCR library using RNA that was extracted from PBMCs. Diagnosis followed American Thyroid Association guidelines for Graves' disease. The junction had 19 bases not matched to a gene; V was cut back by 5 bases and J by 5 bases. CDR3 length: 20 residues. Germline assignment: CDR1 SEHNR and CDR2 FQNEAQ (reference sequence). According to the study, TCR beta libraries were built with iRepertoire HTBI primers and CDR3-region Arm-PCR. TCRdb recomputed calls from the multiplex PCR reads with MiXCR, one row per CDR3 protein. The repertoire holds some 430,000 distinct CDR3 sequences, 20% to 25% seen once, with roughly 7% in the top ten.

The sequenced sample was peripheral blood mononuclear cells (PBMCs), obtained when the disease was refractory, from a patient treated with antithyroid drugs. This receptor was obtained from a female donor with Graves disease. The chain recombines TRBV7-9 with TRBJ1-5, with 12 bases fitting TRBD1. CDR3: CASSHYVGTGGDFRDQPQHF. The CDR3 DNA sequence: TGTGCCAGCAGCCACTATGTAGGGACAGGGGGCGATTTTCGGGATCAGCCCCAGCATTTT.